This TCR beta chain comes out of a study of OX40 agonist ivuxolimab in advanced cancers. Overall study: Every patient in dose escalation had hepatocellular carcinoma, melanoma, renal cell or head and neck cancer. A partial response was reached by three patients: one with hepatocellular carcinoma and two with cutaneous melanoma.

Patients were ruled out by autoimmune disease history or systemic immunosuppression. Repertoires were generated with immunoSEQ multiplex PCR, while TCRdb's copy carries only in-frame clones and drops some. The table lists 65,000 to 80,000 clones, roughly 83% of them singletons. This material consisted of CD4+ or CD8+ T cells sorted from blood, taken in a trial of the OX40 agonist ivuxolimab. This TCR was recovered from an adult with an advanced solid tumor such as melanoma, head and neck, liver or kidney cancer.

For the CDR3, the DNA is TGCGCCAGCAGCTTGGCCTCCGAGCAGTACTTC. Translation gives CASSLASEQYF. The chain carries TRBV5-1 and TRBJ2-7, with D hard to call. V lost 0 bases and J 6 bases, leaving 4 bases between the germline ends. The CDR3 contains 11 residues. The V gene's germline CDR1 is SGHRS and CDR2 YFSETQ.